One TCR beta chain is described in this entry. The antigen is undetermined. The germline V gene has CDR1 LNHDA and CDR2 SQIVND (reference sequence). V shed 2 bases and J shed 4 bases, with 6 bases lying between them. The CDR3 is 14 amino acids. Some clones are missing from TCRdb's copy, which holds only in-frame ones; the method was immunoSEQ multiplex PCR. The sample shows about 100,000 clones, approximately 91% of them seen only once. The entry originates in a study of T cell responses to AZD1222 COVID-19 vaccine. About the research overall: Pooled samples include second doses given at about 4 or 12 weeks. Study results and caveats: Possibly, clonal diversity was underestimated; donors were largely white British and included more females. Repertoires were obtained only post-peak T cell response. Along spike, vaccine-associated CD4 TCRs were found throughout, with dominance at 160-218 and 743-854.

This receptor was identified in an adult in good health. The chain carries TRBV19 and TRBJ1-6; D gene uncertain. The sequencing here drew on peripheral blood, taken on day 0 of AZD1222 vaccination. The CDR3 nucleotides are TGTGCCAGTAGTATATCTGGATATAATTCACCCCTCCACTTT. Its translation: CASSISGYNSPLHF.